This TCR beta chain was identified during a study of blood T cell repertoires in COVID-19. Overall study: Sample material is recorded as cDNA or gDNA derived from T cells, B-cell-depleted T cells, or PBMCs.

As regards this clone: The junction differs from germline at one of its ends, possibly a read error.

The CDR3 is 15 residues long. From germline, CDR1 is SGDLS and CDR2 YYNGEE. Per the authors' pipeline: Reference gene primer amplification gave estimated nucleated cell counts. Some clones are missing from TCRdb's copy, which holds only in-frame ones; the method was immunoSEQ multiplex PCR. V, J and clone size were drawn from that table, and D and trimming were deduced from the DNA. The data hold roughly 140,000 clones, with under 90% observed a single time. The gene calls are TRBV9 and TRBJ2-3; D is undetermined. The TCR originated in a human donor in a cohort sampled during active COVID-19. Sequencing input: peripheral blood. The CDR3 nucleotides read TGTGCCAGCAGCGCAATGACAAGTGGCACAGATACGCGGTATTTT. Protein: CASSAMTSGTDTRYF.